A selection of T cell receptor beta chains follows, all from one sample in a study of lymphopenia after photon versus proton radiotherapy. Assay: immunoSEQ multiplex PCR; the TCRdb copy retains only in-frame clones and omits some. The sample carries tens of thousands of clones, about four fifths recorded once. Material: peripheral blood, obtained from a patient treated with proton-based radiotherapy. The receptors shown here come from a man between 60 and 75 years old with pancreatic cancer. The CDR3 runs from the conserved cysteine through the conserved F or W. The order of the fields is clone size, D gene, V gene, J gene, CDR3 DNA, CDR3 protein. D genes are given only for firm matches. Clone size, where shown, is once, few, many, or a class for clones that have expanded.

size: NA
D: NA
V: TRBV28
J: TRBJ1-1
DNA: TGTGCCAGCAGGGGTGCAGGTGGTGCTTTCTTT
CDR3: CASRGAGGAFF

size: NA
D: NA
V: TRBV7-8
J: TRBJ2-1
DNA: TGTGCCAGCAGACCTCGACTACCTTCCGGCAATGAGCAGTTCTTC
CDR3: CASRPRLPSGNEQFF

size: few
D: NA
V: TRBV27
J: TRBJ1-2
DNA: TGTGCCAGCAGTTTTACAGGGTTCCCTTTTGACTACACCTTC
CDR3: CASSFTGFPFDYTF

size: NA
D: NA
V: TRBV19
J: TRBJ2-3
DNA: TGTGCCAGTAGTATGGTGGCAGGGACGTCTACAGATACGCAGTATTTT
CDR3: CASSMVAGTSTDTQYF

size: once
D: TRBD1
V: TRBV28
J: TRBJ1-5
DNA: TGTGCCAGCAGTCTCCCAGGGGGAAGGAATCAGCCCCAGCATTTT
CDR3: CASSLPGGRNQPQHF

size: NA
D: TRBD2
V: TRBV19
J: TRBJ2-1
DNA: TGTGCCAGTAGTATCGGGGGAGGGAATGAGCAGTTCTTC
CDR3: CASSIGGGNEQFF

size: NA
D: TRBD1
V: TRBV10-3
J: TRBJ2-1
DNA: TGTGCCATCAGTCAGACAGGGCCCCCGGTCGATGAGCAGTTCTTC
CDR3: CAISQTGPPVDEQFF

size: few
D: NA
V: TRBV6-5
J: TRBJ1-2
DNA: TGTGCCAGCAGTTTAGGGTACCGGAACTATGGCTACACCTTC
CDR3: CASSLGYRNYGYTF

size: once
D: NA
V: TRBV18
J: TRBJ1-1
DNA: TGTGCCAGCTCACGCAGTCGCCAGGAACTGAACACTGAAGCTTTCTTT
CDR3: CASSRSRQELNTEAFF

size: NA
D: TRBD2
V: TRBV9
J: TRBJ2-1
DNA: TGTGCCAGCAGCCCACGGGGACTAGCGGATTACAATGAGCAGTTCTTC
CDR3: CASSPRGLADYNEQFF

size: NA
D: NA
V: TRBV5-1
J: TRBJ1-4
DNA: TGCGCCAGCAGCGGGACTGCAGGGGAAAAACTGTTTTTT
CDR3: CASSGTAGEKLFF

size: once
D: NA
V: TRBV5-6
J: TRBJ2-3
DNA: TGTGCCAGCAGCTTACCGGGCCCTTACCATACGCAGTATTTT
CDR3: CASSLPGPYHTQYF

size: NA
D: TRBD1
V: TRBV28
J: TRBJ1-2
DNA: TGTGCCAGCAGCTACAGGGGCCTAAACTATGGCTACACCTTC
CDR3: CASSYRGLNYGYTF

size: once
D: TRBD2
V: TRBV7-8
J: TRBJ2-1
DNA: TGTGCCAGCAGCTCCGGGACTAGCGGCAATGAGCAGTTCTTC
CDR3: CASSSGTSGNEQFF

size: NA
D: NA
V: TRBV14
J: TRBJ2-7
DNA: TGTGCCAGCAGCCAAGATTACAGCTACGAGCAGTACTTC
CDR3: CASSQDYSYEQYF

size: NA
D: NA
V: TRBV5-8
J: TRBJ1-2
DNA: TGTGCCAGCAGCTCGGGCCCCCTGGGCTACACCTTC
CDR3: CASSSGPLGYTF

size: NA
D: NA
V: TRBV5-8
J: TRBJ2-3
DNA: TGTGCCAGCAGCCCCAGGAGGAGCACAGATACGCAGTATTTT
CDR3: CASSPRRSTDTQYF

size: once
D: NA
V: TRBV28
J: TRBJ1-2
DNA: TGTGCCAGCAGTCCCTATTCCGGGGTGGGCTATGGCTACACCTTC
CDR3: CASSPYSGVGYGYTF

size: NA
D: NA
V: TRBV9
J: TRBJ1-3
DNA: TGTGCCAGCAGCACGGACCTGAACCCTGGAAACACCATATATTTT
CDR3: CASSTDLNPGNTIYF

size: NA
D: NA
V: TRBV5-4
J: TRBJ2-1
DNA: TGTGCCAGCAGCTCGGCGGGATCCTACAATGAGCAGTTCTTC
CDR3: CASSSAGSYNEQFF

size: NA
D: TRBD1
V: TRBV25-1
J: TRBJ2-7
DNA: TGTGCCAGCAGTGACAGGGGGACAGGGGCCTACGAGCAGTACTTC
CDR3: CASSDRGTGAYEQYF

size: NA
D: NA
V: TRBV7-6
J: TRBJ2-2
DNA: TGTGCCAGCAGCTTAGCGGCCACGTCAACCGGGGAGCTGTTTTTT
CDR3: CASSLAATSTGELFF

size: NA
D: TRBD2
V: TRBV28
J: TRBJ2-7
DNA: TGTGCCAGCACCCGAGCGGGGGGCTACGAGCAGTACTTC
CDR3: CASTRAGGYEQYF

size: NA
D: NA
V: TRBV18
J: TRBJ2-6
DNA: TGTGCCAGCTCACCAACTAGTGCTGGGGCCAACGTCCTGACTTTC
CDR3: CASSPTSAGANVLTF

size: NA
D: TRBD2
V: TRBV27
J: TRBJ2-7
DNA: TGTGCCAGCAGTTTACTCACTAGCGGGAGATCCTACGAGCAGTACTTC
CDR3: CASSLLTSGRSYEQYF

size: once
D: NA
V: TRBV2
J: TRBJ1-1
DNA: TGTGCCAGCAGTGTCAGGGAGGCCTCTGAAGCTTTCTTT
CDR3: CASSVREASEAFF

size: few
D: TRBD1
V: TRBV6-1
J: TRBJ1-2
DNA: TGTGCCAGCAGTGGAACAGGGGCCCGAACCATCGGCTACACCTTC
CDR3: CASSGTGARTIGYTF

size: NA
D: NA
V: TRBV28
J: TRBJ2-6
DNA: TGTGCCAGCAGTTCCTGGGGCTCTGGGGCCAACGTCCTGACTTTC
CDR3: CASSSWGSGANVLTF

size: NA
D: NA
V: TRBV5-6
J: TRBJ1-3
DNA: TGTGCCAGCACCCCCGGGACGGACCGAACGGGAAACACCATATATTTT
CDR3: CASTPGTDRTGNTIYF

size: NA
D: TRBD1
V: TRBV28
J: TRBJ1-1
DNA: TGTGCCAGCAGTTCGCAGGGGGCCGGGAACACTGAAGCTTTCTTT
CDR3: CASSSQGAGNTEAFF

size: once
D: TRBD2
V: TRBV30
J: TRBJ2-2
DNA: TGTGCCGGGACTAGCGCGGGAGGGGTGTCCGGGGAGCTGTTTTTT
CDR3: CAGTSAGGVSGELFF

size: NA
D: NA
V: TRBV27
J: TRBJ2-1
DNA: TGTGCCAGCAGTTCGTTCCTTACCCGGGACAAGCACCGAAAGTTCTTC
CDR3: CASSSFLTRDKHRKFF

size: NA
D: NA
V: TRBV5-4
J: TRBJ2-5
DNA: TGTGCCAGCAGGGAGGGAGAGACCCAGTACTTC
CDR3: CASREGETQYF

size: NA
D: NA
V: TRBV28
J: TRBJ2-1
DNA: TGTGCCAGCAGTTTCTCACCGGGACTGGGAAGCTCCTACAATGAGCAGTTCTTC
CDR3: CASSFSPGLGSSYNEQFF

size: few
D: NA
V: TRBV15
J: TRBJ1-5
DNA: TGTGCCACCAGCAGGGGGGTAAGCAATCAGCCCCAGCATTTT
CDR3: CATSRGVSNQPQHF

size: NA
D: TRBD1
V: TRBV5-6
J: TRBJ2-2
DNA: TGTGCCAGCAGCTTGGGAGCCGGGACAGGGTATTCCGGGGAGCTGTTTTTT
CDR3: CASSLGAGTGYSGELFF

size: NA
D: TRBD1
V: TRBV19
J: TRBJ1-2
DNA: TGTGCCAGTAGGGAGACAGGGGTTAACTATGGCTACACCTTC
CDR3: CASRETGVNYGYTF

size: NA
D: TRBD2
V: TRBV2
J: TRBJ2-2
DNA: TGTGCCAGCAGTCTAGGACGGGGGAGGGCCGGCACCGGGGAGCTGTTTTTT
CDR3: CASSLGRGRAGTGELFF

size: NA
D: TRBD2
V: TRBV2
J: TRBJ2-3
DNA: TGTGCCAGCAGTCGATCCTTGGGACTAGCGGGAAAAGGTACGCAGTATTTT
CDR3: CASSRSLGLAGKGTQYF

size: NA
D: NA
V: TRBV28
J: TRBJ2-4
DNA: TGTGCCAGCAGTTTAACCCGCCCCCGAAACATTCAGTACTTC
CDR3: CASSLTRPRNIQYF

size: NA
D: NA
V: TRBV4-1
J: TRBJ2-1
DNA: TGCGCCAGCAGCCCCCACGGAATGATCACGGATGAGCAGTTCTTC
CDR3: CASSPHGMITDEQFF

size: NA
D: NA
V: TRBV18
J: TRBJ2-6
DNA: TGTGCCAGCTCACCACTCGCCATAAGGGTGGCTGGGGCCAACGTCCTGACTTTC
CDR3: CASSPLAIRVAGANVLTF

size: NA
D: NA
V: TRBV28
J: TRBJ2-5
DNA: TGTGCCAGCAGTTTAGCCTTGGACAGCACCTCAGGAGTCCAGTACTTC
CDR3: CASSLALDSTSGVQYF

size: NA
D: NA
V: TRBV18
J: TRBJ1-5
DNA: TGTGCCAGCTCACCAGGGGTCAGCAATCAGCCCCAGCATTTT
CDR3: CASSPGVSNQPQHF

size: NA
D: NA
V: TRBV11-2
J: TRBJ1-4
DNA: TGTGCCAGCAGAGGGAAGGGCACCGAAAAACTGTTTTTT
CDR3: CASRGKGTEKLFF

size: once
D: NA
V: TRBV19
J: TRBJ2-5
DNA: TGTGCCAGTTCATTGGGGGAGACCCAGTACTTC
CDR3: CASSLGETQYF

size: NA
D: NA
V: TRBV18
J: TRBJ2-3
DNA: TGTGCCAGCTCTCCTACCGGCGGGCGAACAGATACGCAGTATTTT
CDR3: CASSPTGGRTDTQYF

size: NA
D: NA
V: TRBV5-5
J: TRBJ1-4
DNA: TGTGCCAGCAGCTTGGTTTCAGGGAAGGGGCTGTTTTTT
CDR3: CASSLVSGKGLFF